The 31 T cell receptor beta chains in this list originate from one sample, sequenced in a study of shared clonotypes between healthy human individuals. Profiled with immunoSEQ multiplex PCR; TCRdb holds only in-frame clones, not every one. The table includes approximately 500,000 clones, 90% to 96% detected once. Sequenced sample: naive CD4+ T cells sorted from blood. Subset indicated: CD45RA+ positively selected. The receptors originated from a woman under 40 in good health.

The sample holds one count of this clone. This chain joins TRBV18 and TRBJ1-2; weak D call: TRBD1 (5 bases). Germline V gene data show CDR1 as KGHSH and CDR2 as LQKENI. The CDR3 spans 15 residues. Trimming left V 4 bases short and J 1 base short, with 13 bases between. Here the CDR3 reads CASSLGTDFNYGYTF. The CDR3 DNA is TGTGCCAGCTCACTCGGGACGGACTTTAACTATGGCTACACCTTC.

The J gene is TRBJ1-3, the V gene TRBV27; D is unclear. The V and J ends lost 2 bases and 3 bases respectively, with 5 bases between them. The CDR3 consists of 13 residues. Germline V gives CDR1 MNHEY, CDR2 SMNVEV (reference sequence). The CDR3 coding sequence is TGTGCCAGCAGTTTAGAGCTTGGAAACACCATATATTTT. Encoded protein: CASSLELGNTIYF.

The chain recombines TRBV7-2 with TRBJ1-2, with 7 bases fitting TRBD1. The V segment lost 5 bases and the J segment 2 bases; nucleotides outside the gene matches: 8. The CDR3 has 15 residues. Germline V CDR1 and CDR2: SGHTA, FQGNSA. CDR3 bases: TGTGCCAGCAGCCTGAACAGGGGTCAGAACTATGGCTACACCTTC. It yields the protein CASSLNRGQNYGYTF.

The rearrangement joins TRBV5-4 to TRBJ2-2, with D uncertain. The germline V gene has CDR1 SGHNT and CDR2 YYREEE (reference sequence). Deletions cut 4 bases from V and 1 base from J, with 8 bases between. This CDR3 comprises 14 residues. Here the CDR3 DNA reads TGTGCCAGCAGCGGAAAGGTGAACACCGGGGAGCTGTTTTTT. Translating it yields CASSGKVNTGELFF.

V is TRBV6-5 and J is TRBJ1-3, with D unclear. Trimming stripped 4 bases from V and 0 bases from J, with 10 bases between. This CDR3 is 15 amino acids long. Germline CDR1 is MNHEY and CDR2 is SVGAGI. The CDR3 nucleotides are TGTGCCAGCAGTTTCGGGATCAACTCTGGAAACACCATATATTTT. It yields the protein CASSFGINSGNTIYF.

This CDR3 is CASSLVRGGGEKLFF. CDR3 bases: TGTGCCAGCAGCTTAGTTCGGGGTGGGGGTGAAAAACTGTTTTTT. The V gene is TRBV7-8, the J gene TRBJ1-4, with TRBD1 as a possible D gene (5 bases). This CDR3 is built from 15 residues. Trimming pared 1 base from V and 7 bases from J, leaving 13 bases between. Germline V lookup: CDR1 SGHVS, CDR2 FQNEAQ.

The sample holds one count of this clone. The chain is built from TRBV28 and TRBJ2-1; 9 bases map to TRBD2. The CDR3 contains 15 residues. J was trimmed by 2 bases and V by 6 bases; bases with no gene match: 5. Looked up from germline, CDR1 is MDHEN and CDR2 is SYDVKM. The CDR3 DNA reads as TGTGCCAGCAGAGGACTAGCGTCCACCTACAATGAGCAGTTCTTC. This codes for CASRGLASTYNEQFF.

The chain uses TRBV2 and TRBJ2-1; maybe TRBD1 (6 bases). Deletions cut 6 bases from V and 4 bases from J, with 13 bases between. In germline, CDR1 is SNHLY, CDR2 FYNNEI. This CDR3 region has 14 residues. CDR3 in DNA: TGTGCCAGCAGGTCCGGGACACCTTACAATGAGCAGTTCTTC. This translates into CASRSGTPYNEQFF. Full variable domain (missing parts from reference TRBV2 and TRBJ2-1): EPEVTQTPSHQVTQMGQEVILRCVPISNHLYFYWYRQILGQKVEFLVSFYNNEISEKSEIFDDQFSVERPDGSNFTLKIRSTKLEDSAMYFCASRSGTPYNEQFFGPGTRLTVL.

The chain employs TRBV7-6 and TRBJ2-5; 10 bases fit TRBD2. Germline V lookup: CDR1 SGHVS, CDR2 FNYEAQ. V was clipped by 4 bases and J by 5 bases; unmatched bases: 19. The CDR3 has 19 amino acids. This chain's CDR3 is CASSSGGTAGLAVRETQYF. CDR3 DNA: TGTGCCAGCAGCTCCGGAGGGACAGCAGGACTAGCGGTGCGGGAGACCCAGTACTTC.

V gene TRBV7-2 combines with J gene TRBJ1-6; D unclear. CDR1 and CDR2 from the germline V gene are SGHTA and FQGNSA. The V end lost 2 bases, the J end lost 0 bases, and 14 bases lay between the germline ends. The CDR3 is made up of 18 amino acids. CDR3 bases: TGTGCCAGCAGCTTAATGAAACACGAGAGCTCCTATAATTCACCCCTCCACTTT. This gives the protein CASSLMKHESSYNSPLHF. Using reference TRBV7-2 and TRBJ1-6 for the parts outside the CDR3, the full variable domain is GAGVSQSPSNKVTEKGKDVELRCDPISGHTALYWYRQSLGQGLEFLIYFQGNSAPDKSGLPSDRFSAERTGGSVSTLTIQRTQQEDSAVYLCASSLMKHESSYNSPLHFGNGTRLTVT.

This rearrangement joins TRBV29-1 to TRBJ1-1, with 7 bases matching TRBD1. V shed 4 bases, J shed 4 bases, and the junction held 9 bases outside the gene matches. The CDR3 totals 14 residues. From germline, CDR1 is SQVTM and CDR2 ANQGSEA. Here the CDR3 reads CSVVRDRDFTEAFF. DNA of the CDR3: TGCAGCGTTGTAAGGGACAGAGACTTCACTGAAGCTTTCTTT.

This clone was picked up a small number of times. The genes are TRBV30 and TRBJ2-7; D unclear. Germline CDR1 is GTSNPN and CDR2 is SVGIG (reference sequence). V dropped 0 bases and J dropped 11 bases, with 17 bases sitting between them. The CDR3 is 13 amino acids. CDR3 sequence reads: CAWSVTARAGKYF. The DNA of the CDR3 is TGTGCCTGGAGTGTTACTGCTAGGGCAGGAAAGTACTTC.

Only one count was recorded for this clone. CDR3 nucleotides: TGTGCCAGCAGCTTAACCCAAAACACCGGGGGTGGTAAGGACAATGAGCAGTTCTTC. Residues: CASSLTQNTGGGKDNEQFF. V is TRBV7-3 and J is TRBJ2-1, with D perhaps TRBD2 (6 bases). V was clipped by 0 bases and J by 5 bases, with 23 bases between them. Germline assignment: CDR1 SGHTA and CDR2 FQGTGA. The CDR3 extends over 19 amino acids. Together with reference TRBV7-3 and TRBJ2-1, the CDR3 gives the full variable domain: GAGVSQTPSNKVTEKGKYVELRCDPISGHTALYWYRQSLGQGPEFLIYFQGTGAADDSGLPNDRFFAVRPEGSVSTLKIQRTERGDSAVYLCASSLTQNTGGGKDNEQFFGPGTRLTVL.

V usage is TRBV28 and J usage is TRBJ1-5; D unresolved. The CDR3 has 12 amino acids. Germline CDR1 is MDHEN and CDR2 is SYDVKM. V was trimmed by 8 bases and J by 9 bases, leaving 14 bases between them. The CDR3 bases are TGTGCCAGCTACGACGGGGAACCGCCCCAGCATTTT. It yields the protein CASYDGEPPQHF.

CDR3: CASSGGGLTNGNYEQYF. In nucleotides, the CDR3 is TGTGCCAGCAGTGGGGGGGGGCTGACGAACGGGAACTACGAGCAGTACTTC. This chain connects TRBV6-1 to TRBJ2-7, with a weak D call TRBD2 (7 bases). Looked up from germline, CDR1 is MNHNS and CDR2 is SASEGT. The CDR3 is 17 residues long. V shed 4 bases and J shed 3 bases, with 22 bases lying between them.

The CDR3 DNA reads as TGTGCCAGCAGTGCTTTTGGAGGTGAGGAAGACCGAGGCTACACCTTC. As protein: CASSAFGGEEDRGYTF. The chain uses TRBV2 and TRBJ1-2; D uncertain. Germline CDR1 and CDR2: SNHLY and FYNNEI. With 4 bases removed from V and 8 bases from J, the gap between germline ends came to 23 bases. This CDR3 is 16 amino acids long.

The rearrangement joins TRBV5-4 to TRBJ1-4, with D perhaps matching TRBD1 (6 bases). Trimming took 4 bases from V and 4 from J, leaving 11 bases between them. This CDR3 has 14 amino acids. Looked up from germline, CDR1 is SGHNT and CDR2 is YYREEE (reference sequence). CDR3 region: CASSQDRYNEKLFF. The CDR3 DNA is TGTGCCAGCAGCCAGGACAGATATAATGAAAAACTGTTTTTT.

The chain joins TRBV6-6 to TRBJ1-2; D uncertain. The germline V gene has CDR1 MNHNY and CDR2 SVGAGI (reference sequence). V lost 7 bases and J lost 8, with 20 bases in between. The CDR3 has 14 amino acids. The CDR3 sequence is CASTATLEEGGYTF. DNA for the CDR3: TGTGCCAGCACCGCGACCTTGGAAGAAGGGGGCTACACCTTC.

This rearrangement joins TRBV6-5 to TRBJ1-1; 7 bases fit TRBD1. CDR3 length: 16 residues. Germline V gives CDR1 MNHEY, CDR2 SVGAGI. With 0 bases clipped from V and 0 bases from J, the junction kept 4 bases outside the gene matches. Here the CDR3 reads CASSYSGTALNTEAFF. CDR3 sequence (DNA): TGTGCCAGCAGTTACTCGGGGACAGCGTTGAACACTGAAGCTTTCTTT.

The rearrangement links TRBV5-4 to TRBJ2-1; D possibly uses TRBD1 or TRBD2 (6 bases each). Germline assignment: CDR1 SGHNT and CDR2 YYREEE (reference sequence). This CDR3 contains 16 residues. Between the trimmed V and J ends, which lost 4 bases and 6 bases, there was a span of 20 bases. The CDR3, as DNA: TGTGCCAGCAGCAGGACTAAGCAACAGGGAGGCAATGAGCAGTTCTTC. It codes for CASSRTKQQGGNEQFF.

This clone was recorded once. The V call is TRBV7-2, the J call TRBJ2-5; 10 nucleotides agree with TRBD1. Trimming took 5 bases from V and 4 from J; bases not matched to a gene: 4. Per germline, CDR1 SGHTA and CDR2 FQGNSA. The CDR3 consists of 14 residues. The CDR3 protein is CASSTRDRGETQYF. The CDR3 nucleotides read TGTGCCAGCAGCACCCGGGACAGGGGAGAGACCCAGTACTTC.

The J gene is TRBJ2-3, the V gene TRBV10-3; possibly TRBD1 for D (6 bases). CDR3 length: 14 residues. Germline assignment: CDR1 ENHRY and CDR2 SYGVKD. CDR3 protein: CASSLQGRTDTQYF. Written as DNA, the CDR3 is TGTGCATCTTCTTTGCAGGGGCGCACAGATACGCAGTATTTT.

The chain combines TRBV4-1 with TRBJ2-5, with D possibly being TRBD1 (5 bases). The DNA end is a closer match to TRBJ2-7, so the J assignment may be wrong. The CDR3 length is 17 residues. CDR1 is MGHRA and CDR2 is YSYEKL in the germline V gene. The DNA for the CDR3 is TGCGCCAGCAGCCAAGATCTCTACAGGCCTTTCTTCTACGAGCAGTACTTC. Protein product: CASSQDLYRPFFYEQYF.

This chain links TRBV6-1 with TRBJ2-1; 9 bases match TRBD2. The V gene end was trimmed by 1 base and the J gene end by 6 bases; junction bases not matched to a gene: 10. This CDR3 has 17 amino acids. In germline, CDR1 is MNHNS, CDR2 SASEGT. As DNA, the CDR3 is TGTGCCAGCAGTGAAGTCCGTAGCGGGAGTTGGTCCAATGAGCAGTTCTTC. Translated, it gives CASSEVRSGSWSNEQFF.

The V call is TRBV9, the J call TRBJ2-5; 15 bases fit TRBD2. Germline V gives CDR1 SGDLS, CDR2 YYNGEE. This CDR3 spans 19 amino acids. The ends lost 3 bases at V and 1 base at J; junction bases unmatched: 10. The CDR3 loop is CASSAGLAGGVGGQETQYF. DNA of the CDR3: TGTGCCAGCAGCGCGGGACTAGCGGGAGGAGTAGGGGGCCAAGAGACCCAGTACTTC.

The chain couples TRBV6-5 to TRBJ2-2; weak D call: TRBD2 (5 bases). The CDR3 loop spans 13 amino acids. V dropped 8 bases and J dropped 7 bases, with 14 bases sitting between them. Per the germline V gene, CDR1 is MNHEY and CDR2 is SVGAGI. In DNA form, the CDR3 reads TGTGCCAGCCGGTCGGGGTTCCACGGGGAGCTGTTTTTT. Translating gives CASRSGFHGELFF.

The V and J genes are TRBV7-3 and TRBJ2-1, with D possibly TRBD2 on 6 matching bases. This CDR3 has 15 amino acids. V gave up 3 bases and J gave up 2 bases, with 11 bases separating them. Per the germline V gene, CDR1 is SGHTA and CDR2 is FQGTGA. The CDR3 region is CASSLASAAYNEQFF. The CDR3 bases are TGTGCCAGCAGCTTGGCTAGCGCTGCCTACAATGAGCAGTTCTTC.

CDR3 sequence (DNA): TGTGCCAGCAGCATCCGCCGGACTAGCGGGAGGCAAGAGACCCAGTACTTC. Amino acid sequence: CASSIRRTSGRQETQYF. The rearrangement joins TRBV11-2 to TRBJ2-5; 14 positions match TRBD2. Trimming at V came to 5 bases and at J to 2 bases, leaving 7 bases not matched to a gene. CDR3 size: 17 residues. Per germline, CDR1 SGHAT and CDR2 FQNNGV.

This chain joins TRBV19 and TRBJ2-7; 11 bases are shared with TRBD2. With 4 bases clipped from V and 6 bases from J, the junction kept 5 bases outside the gene matches. The CDR3 contains 14 residues. Per germline, CDR1 LNHDA and CDR2 SQIVND (reference sequence). Here the CDR3 DNA reads TGTGCCAGTAGTAGACTAGCGGGATCCGGCGAGCAGTACTTC. This gives the protein CASSRLAGSGEQYF.

This sequence joins TRBV5-1 and TRBJ2-1; D perhaps matches TRBD2 (5 bases). CDR1 and CDR2 (germline): SGHRS, YFSETQ. V shed 3 bases and J shed 0 bases, with 13 bases lying between them. The CDR3 extends over 16 amino acids. DNA for the CDR3: TGCGCCAGCAGCTCCCGGGATCCGAGCTCCTACAATGAGCAGTTCTTC. Translating it yields CASSSRDPSSYNEQFF. Drawing the rest from reference TRBV5-1 and TRBJ2-1, the complete variable domain is KAGVTQTPRYLIKTRGQQVTLSCSPISGHRSVSWYQQTPGQGLQFLFEYFSETQRNKGNFPGRFSGRQFSNSRSEMNVSTLELGDSALYLCASSSRDPSSYNEQFFGPGTRLTVL.

The CDR3 protein is CASSSGVLETQYF. CDR3 in DNA: TGTGCCAGCAGCTCAGGGGTTCTAGAGACCCAGTACTTC. The rearrangement links TRBV11-2 to TRBJ2-5; maybe TRBD1 (6 bases). The germline V gene encodes CDR1 SGHAT and CDR2 FQNNGV. This CDR3 has 13 residues. Trimming cost V 4 bases and J 4 bases, with 10 bases left between them.